This TCR beta chain stems from a study of shared clonotypes between healthy human individuals. Study overall: Serving as donors were two women and a few men, whose ages spanned 18 to 49.

CD4+ cells underwent separation, giving CD45RA+ naive and CD45RA-negative memory subsets. Trimming cost V 4 bases and J 2 bases; bases outside gene matches: 4. CDR1 is SGHRS and CDR2 is YFSETQ in the germline V gene. The CDR3 spans 16 residues. TCRdb's table, derived via immunoSEQ multiplex PCR, lists solely in-frame clones and lacks some. This sample yields over a million clones, of which roughly 96% are seen a single time; approximately 1.1% belongs to the top ten. Findings and caveats of the study: Relative to their counterparts shared across all four donors, non-shared clonotypes exhibited diminished generation probabilities. Across a handful of donors, naive CD4 shared roughly 5%, naive CD8 over 3%, memory CD4 2% to 2.5%, memory CD8 0.4% to 0.5%.

Worth noting for this clone: Its antigen is not known.

This receptor was identified in a man under 40 in good health. Material for sequencing was naive CD4+ T cells sorted from blood. Subset given: CD45RA+ positively selected. This chain connects TRBV5-1 to TRBJ2-2; 11 bases fit TRBD2. The CDR3 region is CASSAGTSGNTGELFF. For the CDR3, the DNA is TGCGCCAGCAGCGCCGGGACTAGCGGAAACACCGGGGAGCTGTTTTTT. The entire variable domain, with the rest obtained from reference TRBV5-1 and TRBJ2-2, is as follows: KAGVTQTPRYLIKTRGQQVTLSCSPISGHRSVSWYQQTPGQGLQFLFEYFSETQRNKGNFPGRFSGRQFSNSRSEMNVSTLELGDSALYLCASSAGTSGNTGELFFGEGSRLTVL.